This T cell receptor (beta chain) was identified in a study of early T cells in non-severe SARS-CoV-2 infection. As for the study in general: The input, bulk RNA from unsorted whole blood, was sequenced, and chains were unpaired.

Each single cDNA molecule received a unique molecular identifier. TCRdb reprocessed the 5' RACE reads with MiXCR, giving one entry per CDR3 protein. The data hold just under 65,000 distinct CDR3 sequences, with about an eighth observed a single time. Trimming cost V 3 bases and J 6 bases, with 15 bases left between them. The CDR3 contains 14 residues. CDR1 SGHVS and CDR2 FQNEAQ come from the germline V gene. This clonotype was recorded at least ten times. Sequencing was carried out using whole blood. The receptor was derived from an adult who was a healthcare worker with PCR-confirmed SARS-CoV-2 infection or an uninfected control (not recorded which). The chain recombines TRBV7-8 with TRBJ2-7; D is perhaps TRBD2 (6 bases). CDR3: CASSFRDWAVEQYF. CDR3 nucleotides: TGTGCCAGCAGCTTCCGGGACTGGGCTGTCGAGCAGTACTTC.